This T cell receptor (beta chain) is drawn from a study of vaccination and CD4 T cells after COVID-19. Turning to the study itself: Convalescent donors: six male, four female; seven Caucasian, two Asian, one multiracial, two Hispanic. A CEFX pool, an HIV-1 Nef pool, or else no peptide went into the control cultures.

This clonotype was detected a few times. Its antigen is as yet unknown. Trimming took off 2 bases at V and 1 base at J, with 6 bases between the two ends. CDR1 KGHDR and CDR2 SFDVKD come from the germline V gene. CDR3 length: 14 amino acids. The treatment was: roughly 11-day PBMC culture with coronavirus spike peptide pools or control peptides (ViraFEST assay). TCR sequencing followed the expansion of antigen-specific T cells with peptide pools in ViraFEST. Cultured CD4+ T-cell DNA underwent Oncomine TCR Beta short-read sequencing. TCRdb redid the calling of the PCR reads with MiXCR, one entry per CDR3 protein. The sample has approximately 16,000 distinct CDR3 sequences, approximately 50% seen once; the top ten hold around 7.4%.

The gene calls are TRBV24-1 and TRBJ2-3; D is unclear. This clonotype was obtained from a human donor who had recovered from COVID-19. Sequencing was performed on CD4+ T cells from blood, cultured in vitro. This CDR3 is CATSDSAGTDTQYF. Written as DNA, the CDR3 is TGTGCCACCAGTGATTCTGCGGGCACAGATACGCAGTATTTT.